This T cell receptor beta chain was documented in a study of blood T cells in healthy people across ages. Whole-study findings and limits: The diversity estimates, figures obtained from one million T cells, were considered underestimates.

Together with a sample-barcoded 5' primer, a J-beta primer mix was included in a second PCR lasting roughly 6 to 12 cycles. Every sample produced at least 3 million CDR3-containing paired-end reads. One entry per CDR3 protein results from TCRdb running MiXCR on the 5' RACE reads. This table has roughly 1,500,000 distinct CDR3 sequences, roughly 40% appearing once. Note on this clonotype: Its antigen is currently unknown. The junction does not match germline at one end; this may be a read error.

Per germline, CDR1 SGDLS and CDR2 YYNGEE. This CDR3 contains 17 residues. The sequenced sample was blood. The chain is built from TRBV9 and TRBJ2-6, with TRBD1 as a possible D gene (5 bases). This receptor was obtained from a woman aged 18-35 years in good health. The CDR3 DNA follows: TGTGCCAGCAGCGTAGACAAAGAAAGCTCTGGGGCCAACGTCCAGACTTTC. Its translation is CASSVDKESSGANVQTF.